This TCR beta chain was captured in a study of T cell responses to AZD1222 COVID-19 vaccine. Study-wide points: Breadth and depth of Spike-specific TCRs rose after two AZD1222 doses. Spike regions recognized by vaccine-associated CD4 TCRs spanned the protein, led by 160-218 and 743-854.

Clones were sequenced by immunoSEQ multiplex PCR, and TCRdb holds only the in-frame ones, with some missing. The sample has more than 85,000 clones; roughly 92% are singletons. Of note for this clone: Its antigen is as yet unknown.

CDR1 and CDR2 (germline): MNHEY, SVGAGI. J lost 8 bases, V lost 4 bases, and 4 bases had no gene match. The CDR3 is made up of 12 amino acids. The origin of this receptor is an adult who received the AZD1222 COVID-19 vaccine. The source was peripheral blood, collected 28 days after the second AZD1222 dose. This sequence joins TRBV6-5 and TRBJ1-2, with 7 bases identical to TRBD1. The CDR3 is CASSWRGRGYTF. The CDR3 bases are TGTGCCAGCAGTTGGAGGGGGCGCGGCTACACCTTC.